A single sample is the source of the 5 T cell receptor beta chains below, sequenced in a study of blood T cell repertoires in COVID-19. The table came from immunoSEQ multiplex PCR; TCRdb's copy has only in-frame clones and leaves some out. The profile shows more than 350,000 clones, 80% to 90% of them singletons. The sample taken for sequencing was PBMCs or T cells enriched from blood (not recorded which). These receptors were collected from a man between 18 and 35 years old who had recovered from COVID-19.

V and J are TRBV25-1 and TRBJ2-7; the match to TRBD1 covers 7 bases. The CDR3 has 14 residues. Germline V gene lookup returns CDR1 MGHDK and CDR2 SYGVNS. Trimming at V came to 2 bases and at J to 4 bases, leaving 5 bases not matched to a gene. The CDR3 here is CASSEDRVFYEQYF. The CDR3 bases are TGTGCCAGCAGTGAAGACAGGGTGTTTTACGAGCAGTACTTC.

The genes are TRBV7-6 and TRBJ2-2; 7 nucleotides match TRBD1. The length of the CDR3 is 17 residues. The ends lost 1 base at V and 1 base at J; junction bases unmatched: 6. Per germline, CDR1 SGHVS and CDR2 FNYEAQ. The CDR3 reads CASSLESRDRNTGELFF. CDR3 sequence (DNA): TGTGCCAGCAGCTTAGAATCCCGGGACAGGAACACCGGGGAGCTGTTTTTT.

The chain uses TRBV7-9 and TRBJ1-5; D not certain. CDR3 length: 13 residues. The V gene lost 2 bases and the J gene lost 6 bases, with 8 bases spanning the gap. CDR1 is SEHNR and CDR2 is FQNEAQ in the germline V gene (reference sequence). The CDR3 loop is CASSLTTSQPQHF. DNA for the CDR3: TGTGCCAGCAGCTTAACCACCAGTCAGCCCCAGCATTTT.

The chain carries TRBV5-4 and TRBJ1-1, with 11 bases matching TRBD1. The CDR3 is made up of 17 amino acids. Germline trimming cut 4 bases from V and 4 bases from J; bases unmatched to any gene: 12. Germline V gene sequence: CDR1 SGHNT, CDR2 YYREEE (reference sequence). CDR3 amino acids: CASSPRLTGTGGTEAFF. DNA of the CDR3: TGTGCCAGCAGCCCCCGACTTACCGGGACAGGGGGCACTGAAGCTTTCTTT.

Points on this clone: Other DNA sequences within the sample encode an identical CDR3. The V gene is TRBV28, the J gene TRBJ2-1, with TRBD1 matching over 8 bases. The CDR3 runs 13 residues. J gave up 3 bases and V 8 bases, and 3 bases lay outside the gene matches. The germline CDR1 and CDR2 sequences are MDHEN and SYDVKM. The CDR3 spells CASDRGNYNEQFF. The CDR3 bases are TGTGCCAGCGACAGGGGCAACTACAATGAGCAGTTCTTC.